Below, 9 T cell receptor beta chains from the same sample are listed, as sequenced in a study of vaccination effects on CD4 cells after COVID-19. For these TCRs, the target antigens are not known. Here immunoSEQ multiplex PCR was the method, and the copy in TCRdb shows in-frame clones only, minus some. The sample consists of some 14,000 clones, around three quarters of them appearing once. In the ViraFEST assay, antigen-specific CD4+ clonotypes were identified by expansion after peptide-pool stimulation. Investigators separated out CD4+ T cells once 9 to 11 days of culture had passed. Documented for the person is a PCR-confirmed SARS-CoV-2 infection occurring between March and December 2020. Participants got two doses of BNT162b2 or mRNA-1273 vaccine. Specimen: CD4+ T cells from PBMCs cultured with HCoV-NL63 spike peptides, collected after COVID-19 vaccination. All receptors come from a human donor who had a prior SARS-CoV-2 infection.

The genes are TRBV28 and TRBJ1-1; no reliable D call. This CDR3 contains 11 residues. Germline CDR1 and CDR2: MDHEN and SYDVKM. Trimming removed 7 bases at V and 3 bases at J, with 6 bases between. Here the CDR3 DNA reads TGTGCCAGCATAGGTGACACTGAAGCTTTCTTT. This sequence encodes CASIGDTEAFF.

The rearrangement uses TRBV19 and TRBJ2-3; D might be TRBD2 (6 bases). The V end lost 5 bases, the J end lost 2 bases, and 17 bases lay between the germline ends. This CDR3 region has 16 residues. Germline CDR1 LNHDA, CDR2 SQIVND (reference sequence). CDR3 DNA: TGTGCCAGTAGTGTCAGAGCGGGCGAACCCACAGATACGCAGTATTTT. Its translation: CASSVRAGEPTDTQYF. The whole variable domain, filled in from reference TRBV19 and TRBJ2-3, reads DGGITQSPKYLFRKEGQNVTLSCEQNLNHDAMYWYRQDPGQGLRLIYYSQIVNDFQKGDIAEGYSVSREKKESFPLTVTSAQKNPTAFYLCASSVRAGEPTDTQYFGPGTRLTVL.

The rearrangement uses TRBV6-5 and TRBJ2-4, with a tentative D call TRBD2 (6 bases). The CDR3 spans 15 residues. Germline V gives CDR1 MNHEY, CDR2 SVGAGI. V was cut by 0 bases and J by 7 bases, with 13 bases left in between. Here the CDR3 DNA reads TGTGCCAGCAGTTACTCGTGGGAGGTACGGAACATTCAGTACTTC. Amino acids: CASSYSWEVRNIQYF.

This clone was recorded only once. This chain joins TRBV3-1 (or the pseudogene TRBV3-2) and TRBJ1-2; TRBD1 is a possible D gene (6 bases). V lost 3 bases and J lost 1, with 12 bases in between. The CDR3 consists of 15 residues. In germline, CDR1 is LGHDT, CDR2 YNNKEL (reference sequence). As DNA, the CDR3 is TGTGCCAGCAGCCACCGGACAGCGAATAACTATGGCTACACCTTC. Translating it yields CASSHRTANNYGYTF.

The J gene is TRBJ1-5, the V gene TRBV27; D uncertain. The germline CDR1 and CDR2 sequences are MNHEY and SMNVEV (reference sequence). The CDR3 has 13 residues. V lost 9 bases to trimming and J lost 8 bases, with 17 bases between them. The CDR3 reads CASALRRSEPQHF. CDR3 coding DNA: TGTGCCAGTGCCTTACGGAGATCGGAGCCCCAGCATTTT.

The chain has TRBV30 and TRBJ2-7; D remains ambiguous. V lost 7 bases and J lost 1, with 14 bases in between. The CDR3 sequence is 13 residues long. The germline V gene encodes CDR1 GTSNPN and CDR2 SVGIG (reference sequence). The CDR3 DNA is TGTGCCTCCCAGCCTGCAGCTTCCTACGAGCAGTACTTC. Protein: CASQPAASYEQYF.

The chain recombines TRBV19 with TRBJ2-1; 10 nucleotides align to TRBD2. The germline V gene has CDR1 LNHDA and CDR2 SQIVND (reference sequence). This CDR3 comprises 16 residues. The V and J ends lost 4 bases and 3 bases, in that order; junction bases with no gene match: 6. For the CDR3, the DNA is TGTGCCAGTAGTAGAGGACTAGCGGATTTCTACAATGAGCAGTTCTTC. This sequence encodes CASSRGLADFYNEQFF.

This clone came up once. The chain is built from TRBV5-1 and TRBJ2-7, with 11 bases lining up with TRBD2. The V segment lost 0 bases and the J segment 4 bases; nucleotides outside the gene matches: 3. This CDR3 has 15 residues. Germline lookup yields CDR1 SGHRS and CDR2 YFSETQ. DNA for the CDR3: TGCGCCAGCAGCTTGGAACTAGCGGGGGTGTACGAGCAGTACTTC. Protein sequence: CASSLELAGVYEQYF.

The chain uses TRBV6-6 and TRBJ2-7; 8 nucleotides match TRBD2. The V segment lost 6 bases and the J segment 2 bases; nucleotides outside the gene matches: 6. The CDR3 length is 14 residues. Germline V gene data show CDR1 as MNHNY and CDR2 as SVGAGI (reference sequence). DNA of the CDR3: TGTGCCAGCAGAGAAGGACTAGCCGCCTACGAGCAGTACTTC. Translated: CASREGLAAYEQYF.